This entry lists 9 T cell receptor beta chains sequenced from one sample in a study of blood T cells in healthy people across ages. With a J-beta primer mix and a sample-barcoded 5' primer, a second PCR ran roughly 6 to 11 cycles. TCRdb re-called the 5' RACE reads with MiXCR, one entry per CDR3 protein. Of roughly 1 million distinct CDR3 sequences in the sample, almost 25% were seen once. This sample was also put to use in a study of T cells of mothers and their children.

Sequenced sample: blood. These receptors were obtained from a girl aged 2-10 years in good health.

The rearrangement links TRBV12-3 or TRBV12-4 to TRBJ2-1; 9 nucleotides agree with TRBD2. V was clipped by 6 bases and J by 7 bases; unmatched bases: 10. This CDR3 contains 15 residues. Written as DNA, the CDR3 is TGTGCCAGCAGCTTTAGCGGGAGTACAGGGAATGAGCAGTTCTTC. It encodes CASSFSGSTGNEQFF.

In this sample, this clonotype turned up a few times. The rearrangement uses TRBV6-5 and TRBJ1-5; perhaps TRBD1 as D (5 bases). Germline CDR1 MNHEY, CDR2 SVGAGI. The CDR3 is 15 amino acids. V lost 6 bases and J lost 4, with 16 bases in between. This CDR3 reads CASSPTGGRNQPQHF. The CDR3 region has the DNA TGTGCCAGCAGCCCCACGGGGGGGAGAAATCAGCCCCAGCATTTT.

A few counts support this clonotype. The V and J genes are TRBV7-2 and TRBJ2-5; D possibly corresponds to TRBD2 (7 bases). The CDR3 consists of 15 residues. Germline V lookup: CDR1 SGHTA, CDR2 FQGNSA. Trimming shortened V by 2 bases and J by 3 bases, and 13 bases separated the two germline ends. CDR3 sequence (DNA): TGTGCCAGCAGCTTAAAAACAGGGAGGGAAGAGACCCAGTACTTC. It codes for CASSLKTGREETQYF.

There are a few counts of this clonotype. The chain has TRBV20-1 and TRBJ2-5; D might be TRBD1 (5 bases). The J call may be faulty, since TRBJ2-1 better matches the DNA end. CDR3 size: 11 residues. Per germline, CDR1 DFQATT and CDR2 SNEGSKA (reference sequence). CDR3 residues: CSAVRVREQFF. The DNA for the CDR3 is TGCAGTGCTGTCAGGGTACGGGAGCAGTTCTTC.

The sample holds a few counts of this clonotype. The chain recombines TRBV2 with TRBJ1-6; the match to TRBD1 covers 7 bases. Germline V gives CDR1 SNHLY, CDR2 FYNNEI. With V trimmed by 6 bases and J by 5 bases, 4 bases remained unmatched. The length of the CDR3 is 14 residues. As DNA, the CDR3 is TGTGCCAGCAGGACGGACAGGCATAATTCACCCCTCCACTTT. Its translation is CASRTDRHNSPLHF.

The chain joins TRBV28 to TRBJ2-3, with a possible D match to TRBD2 (6 bases). The CDR3 covers 15 residues. V gave up 1 base and J gave up 1 base, with 9 bases separating them. Germline lookup yields CDR1 MDHEN and CDR2 SYDVKM. In DNA form, the CDR3 reads TGTGCCAGCAGTTTATTCGGGAGAGGCACAGATACGCAGTATTTT. The encoded protein is CASSLFGRGTDTQYF.

This clonotype was found a few times. This chain links TRBV24-1 with TRBJ2-5, with 7 nucleotides matching TRBD1. CDR1 KGHDR and CDR2 SFDVKD come from the germline V gene. The J segment lost 4 bases and the V segment lost 7 bases, leaving 14 bases of the junction unmatched. This CDR3 has 16 amino acids. The CDR3 DNA reads as TGTGCCACCAGCATGGGACAGCTCTCCCCGGGAGAGACCCAGTACTTC. This sequence encodes CATSMGQLSPGETQYF.

The chain joins TRBV29-1 to TRBJ2-5; TRBD2 aligns across 11 bases. The J call is uncertain, as TRBJ2-1 better fits the DNA end. Per germline, CDR1 SQVTM and CDR2 ANQGSEA. The CDR3 is 16 amino acids. The CDR3 bases are TGCAGCGTCTCGACCACTACTAGCGGGAGTTACAATGAGCAGTTCTTC. This encodes CSVSTTTSGSYNEQFF.

This clonotype came up a few times. This chain's CDR3 is CASSMGVGTEAFF. The DNA for the CDR3 is TGTGCCAGCAGTATGGGGGTAGGCACTGAAGCTTTCTTT. The genes are TRBV12-3 or TRBV12-4 and TRBJ1-1; D possibly corresponds to TRBD1 (5 bases). The V and J ends lost 5 bases and 4 bases respectively, with 11 bases between them. The CDR3 contains 13 residues.